Each of the 25 T cell receptor beta chains below was sequenced from the same sample in a study of blood T cell repertoires in COVID-19. The method was immunoSEQ multiplex PCR; TCRdb's version includes in-frame clones alone and lacks a portion of them. The sample yields 100,000 or so clones, approximately 92% seen once. The sequenced material came from peripheral blood. Source of these receptors: a young man with acute or convalescent COVID-19.

The chain recombines TRBV5-6 with TRBJ1-6; 8 nucleotides match TRBD1. The CDR3 loop spans 17 amino acids. Germline trimming cut 0 bases from V and 5 bases from J; bases unmatched to any gene: 7. The germline gives CDR1 SGHDT, CDR2 YYEEEE. The DNA of the CDR3 is TGTGCCAGCAGCTTGGCACCGGGACAGGCAAATAATTCACCCCTCCACTTT. It is translated as CASSLAPGQANNSPLHF.

The CDR3 DNA follows: TGTGCCAGCAGCTCACTATGGGGGCGCACTGAAGCTTTCTTT. Translating it yields CASSSLWGRTEAFF. This chain joins TRBV7-2 and TRBJ1-1; maybe TRBD1 (6 bases). The CDR3 loop spans 14 amino acids. Germline V CDR1 and CDR2: SGHTA, FQGNSA. The V end was cut by 4 bases, the J end by 4 bases, with 13 bases between. Using reference TRBV7-2 and TRBJ1-1 for the parts outside the CDR3, the full variable domain is GAGVSQSPSNKVTEKGKDVELRCDPISGHTALYWYRQSLGQGLEFLIYFQGNSAPDKSGLPSDRFSAERTGGSVSTLTIQRTQQEDSAVYLCASSSLWGRTEAFFGQGTRLTVV.

The genes are TRBV4-1 and TRBJ2-7, with 10 positions matching TRBD2. CDR1 is MGHRA, CDR2 YSYEKL, per germline. This CDR3 spans 20 amino acids. Losses at the gene ends were 0 bases for V and 4 bases for J; bases not matched to a gene: 18. Here the CDR3 DNA reads TGCGCCAGCAGCCAAGAATGGCGAGAAGCGGGAGGGCCGATACCGTACGAGCAGTACTTC. This encodes CASSQEWREAGGPIPYEQYF.

The rearrangement links TRBV5-1 to TRBJ1-1, with D maybe TRBD1 (6 bases). V lost 4 bases and J 2 bases, leaving 18 bases between the germline ends. Germline loops: CDR1 SGHRS, CDR2 YFSETQ. The CDR3 extends over 16 amino acids. The CDR3 spells CASSPLRRTENTEAFF. The CDR3 nucleotides are TGCGCCAGCAGCCCCCTTAGGAGGACAGAAAACACTGAAGCTTTCTTT.

The chain combines TRBV10-2 with TRBJ2-2; 8 bases match TRBD2. Germline CDR1 reads WSHSY; CDR2 reads SAAADI. The junction had 6 bases not matched to a gene; V was cut back by 6 bases and J by 0 bases. CDR3 length: 16 residues. The CDR3 DNA is TGCGCCAGCAGCGGACTAGCAGTTTCGAACACCGGGGAGCTGTTTTTT. This encodes CASSGLAVSNTGELFF.

This chain links TRBV7-9 with TRBJ1-3, with D possibly TRBD1 on 5 matching bases. Trimming stripped 5 bases from V and 3 bases from J, with 14 bases between. CDR1 is SEHNR, CDR2 FQNEAQ, per germline (reference sequence). The CDR3 is 15 amino acids. CDR3 in amino acids: CASSPSVGGGNTIYF. DNA for the CDR3: TGTGCCAGCAGCCCCTCGGTGGGGGGTGGAAACACCATATATTTT.

This chain joins TRBV19 and TRBJ1-5, with 9 bases matching TRBD1. Losses at the gene ends were 1 base for V and 6 bases for J; bases not matched to a gene: 1. The CDR3 runs to 14 residues. CDR1 is LNHDA, CDR2 SQIVND, per germline (reference sequence). CDR3 sequence: CASSIGQGVQPQHF. The CDR3 DNA reads as TGTGCCAGTAGTATAGGACAGGGGGTTCAGCCCCAGCATTTT.

This clone is a singleton in its sample. The V gene is TRBV2, the J gene TRBJ2-2, with D tentatively TRBD2 (5 bases). With 10 bases removed from V and 7 bases from J, the gap between germline ends came to 19 bases. Germline V gives CDR1 SNHLY, CDR2 FYNNEI. The CDR3 runs to 14 residues. For the CDR3, the DNA is TGTGCCACCCGAGGGCAAGCTGTGGGCGGGGAGCTGTTTTTT. Encoded protein: CATRGQAVGGELFF.

This chain's CDR3 is CATSETRTSGRHNEQFF. For the CDR3, the DNA is TGTGCCACCAGTGAGACCCGGACTAGCGGGAGACACAATGAGCAGTTCTTC. This sequence joins TRBV24-1 and TRBJ2-1; 13 bases are a match to TRBD2. V dropped 4 bases and J dropped 5; count of bases not matched to a gene: 7. Germline V gives CDR1 KGHDR, CDR2 SFDVKD. The CDR3 has 17 residues.

The chain recombines TRBV2 with TRBJ1-4, with 9 positions matching TRBD1. The CDR3 loop spans 15 amino acids. Germline V gene lookup returns CDR1 SNHLY and CDR2 FYNNEI. V shed 7 bases, J shed 4 bases, and the junction held 7 bases outside the gene matches. CDR3 amino acids: CASTIQGAVNEKLFF. CDR3 in DNA: TGTGCCAGCACCATACAGGGGGCGGTTAATGAAAAACTGTTTTTT. The full variable domain, completed using reference TRBV2 and TRBJ1-4, is EPEVTQTPSHQVTQMGQEVILRCVPISNHLYFYWYRQILGQKVEFLVSFYNNEISEKSEIFDDQFSVERPDGSNFTLKIRSTKLEDSAMYFCASTIQGAVNEKLFFGSGTQLSVL.

V usage is TRBV7-9 and J usage is TRBJ1-1; 9 bases are a match to TRBD1. The germline V gene has CDR1 SEHNR and CDR2 FQNEAQ (reference sequence). Trimming took 4 bases from V and 4 from J; bases not matched to a gene: 7. The CDR3 has 15 residues. CDR3 in amino acids: CASSSYPTGGTEAFF. The CDR3 DNA reads as TGTGCCAGCAGCTCTTACCCGACAGGGGGCACTGAAGCTTTCTTT.

This clone occurred a few times. V and J are TRBV2 and TRBJ1-6; D perhaps matches TRBD1 (5 bases). Trimming stripped 8 bases from V and 4 bases from J, with 15 bases between. CDR3 length: 15 residues. The germline V gene has CDR1 SNHLY and CDR2 FYNNEI. The CDR3 DNA is TGTGCCAGCGTAATCGGGGGACTTTATAATTCACCCCTCCACTTT. Translating it yields CASVIGGLYNSPLHF.

The chain couples TRBV20-1 to TRBJ1-4; tentatively, D is TRBD1 (5 bases). V was trimmed by 3 bases and J by 5 bases, leaving 16 bases between them. Germline assignment: CDR1 DFQATT and CDR2 SNEGSKA (reference sequence). The CDR3 has 15 residues. The CDR3 region has the DNA TGCAGTGCTAGTAAGGACCCCCGGGGGAATGAAAAACTGTTTTTT. Translated, it gives CSASKDPRGNEKLFF.

There are a few counts of this clone. J is TRBJ2-7 and V is TRBV27, with 8 bases fitting TRBD2. Germline trimming cut 6 bases from V and 3 bases from J; bases unmatched to any gene: 10. This CDR3 contains 15 residues. Germline CDR1 MNHEY, CDR2 SMNVEV (reference sequence). CDR3 amino acids: CASRPTGTSVYEQYF. CDR3 sequence (DNA): TGTGCCAGCAGGCCTACCGGGACTAGTGTCTACGAGCAGTACTTC.

The chain uses TRBV27 and TRBJ2-2, with 7 bases that match TRBD1. The ends lost 3 bases at V and 0 bases at J; junction bases unmatched: 1. Germline V gene lookup returns CDR1 MNHEY and CDR2 SMNVEV (reference sequence). This CDR3 is 15 amino acids long. As DNA, the CDR3 is TGTGCCAGCAGTTTTGGGACAGCGAACACCGGGGAGCTGTTTTTT. It codes for CASSFGTANTGELFF.

This chain connects TRBV5-1 to TRBJ2-3, with 11 bases lining up with TRBD2. V lost 0 bases to trimming and J lost 3 bases; unmatched junction nucleotides: 3. Germline CDR1 reads SGHRS; CDR2 reads YFSETQ. There are 16 residues in the CDR3. CDR3 amino acids: CASSLDLAGGTDTQYF. DNA of the CDR3: TGCGCCAGCAGCTTGGATTTAGCGGGAGGGACAGATACGCAGTATTTT.

The CDR3 is CASSPGTAYEQYF. In nucleotides, the CDR3 is TGTGCCAGCAGCCCCGGGACAGCCTACGAGCAGTACTTC. The chain couples TRBV3-1 (or the pseudogene TRBV3-2) to TRBJ2-7; 7 nucleotides align to TRBD1. V was pared by 4 bases and J by 2 bases, with 2 bases of the junction left unmatched. Germline-derived CDR1 and CDR2 are LGHDT and YNNKEL (reference sequence). The CDR3 sequence is 13 residues long.

V is TRBV19 and J is TRBJ1-5; 8 nucleotides match TRBD1. V was clipped by 3 bases and J by 5 bases; unmatched bases: 6. CDR3 size: 15 residues. From germline, CDR1 is LNHDA and CDR2 SQIVND (reference sequence). In DNA, the CDR3 is TGTGCCAGTAGTATGCTCGGACAGGGTCATCAGCCCCAGCATTTT. Amino acid sequence: CASSMLGQGHQPQHF.

J is TRBJ1-2 and V is TRBV5-1; a possible D gene is TRBD1 (5 bases). The CDR3 is made up of 14 amino acids. The germline gives CDR1 SGHRS, CDR2 YFSETQ. V lost 6 bases to trimming and J lost 2 bases, with 14 bases between them. In DNA form, the CDR3 reads TGCGCCAGCACCCCGGGGGGGGTGAACTATGGCTACACCTTC. Translation: CASTPGGVNYGYTF.

The V gene is TRBV2, the J gene TRBJ2-1; 7 nucleotides agree with TRBD1. Germline values: CDR1 SNHLY, CDR2 FYNNEI. V lost 6 bases to trimming and J lost 6 bases; unmatched junction nucleotides: 11. This CDR3 comprises 15 residues. Here the CDR3 DNA reads TGTGCCAGCAGGGAGGACAGGCTATTGGGCAATGAGCAGTTCTTC. Amino acids: CASREDRLLGNEQFF.

The CDR3 sequence is CAISEPTEGLAGPLNTGELFF. The CDR3 DNA reads TGTGCCATCAGTGAACCCACAGAGGGACTAGCGGGACCGCTTAACACCGGGGAGCTGTTTTTT. V gene TRBV10-3 combines with J gene TRBJ2-2, with 13 bases that match TRBD2. From germline, CDR1 is ENHRY and CDR2 SYGVKD. J gave up 2 bases and V 3 bases, and 15 bases lay outside the gene matches. The CDR3 covers 21 residues.

V and J are TRBV25-1 and TRBJ2-3; no clear D gene. Between the trimmed V and J ends, which lost 5 bases and 2 bases, there was a span of 8 bases. The CDR3 runs to 13 residues. CDR1 is MGHDK and CDR2 is SYGVNS in the germline V gene. Written as DNA, the CDR3 is TGTGCCAGCAGTAGCCTATACACAGATACGCAGTATTTT. It yields the protein CASSSLYTDTQYF.

This clone came up once. The V call is TRBV15, the J call TRBJ1-1; TRBD1 might be the D (6 bases). This CDR3 is 15 amino acids long. Germline assignment: CDR1 LNHNV and CDR2 YYDKDF (reference sequence). V was pared by 9 bases and J by 3 bases, with 20 bases between. CDR3 DNA sequence: TGTGCCACAAAAAACAGGGCCGAGGGATACACTGAAGCTTTCTTT. This gives the protein CATKNRAEGYTEAFF.

Concerning this clone itself: At one end, the junction sequence differs from germline, possibly due to a read error. This sequence joins TRBV2 and TRBJ1-1; TRBD1 is a possible D gene (6 bases). Germline V CDR1 and CDR2: SNHLY, FYNNEI. The CDR3 sequence is 15 residues long. This CDR3 reads CASREEQGAATEAFF. CDR3 sequence (DNA): TGTGCCAGCAGGGAAGAACAGGGCGCGGCCACTGAAGCTTTCTTT.

The genes are TRBV24-1 and TRBJ1-5; D unresolved. Germline V gene data show CDR1 as KGHDR and CDR2 as SFDVKD. This CDR3 spans 15 amino acids. V shed 6 bases and J shed 0 bases, with 11 bases lying between them. DNA for the CDR3: TGTGCCACCAGTCGAGGTGACTATAGCAATCAGCCCCAGCATTTT. Translated, it gives CATSRGDYSNQPQHF.